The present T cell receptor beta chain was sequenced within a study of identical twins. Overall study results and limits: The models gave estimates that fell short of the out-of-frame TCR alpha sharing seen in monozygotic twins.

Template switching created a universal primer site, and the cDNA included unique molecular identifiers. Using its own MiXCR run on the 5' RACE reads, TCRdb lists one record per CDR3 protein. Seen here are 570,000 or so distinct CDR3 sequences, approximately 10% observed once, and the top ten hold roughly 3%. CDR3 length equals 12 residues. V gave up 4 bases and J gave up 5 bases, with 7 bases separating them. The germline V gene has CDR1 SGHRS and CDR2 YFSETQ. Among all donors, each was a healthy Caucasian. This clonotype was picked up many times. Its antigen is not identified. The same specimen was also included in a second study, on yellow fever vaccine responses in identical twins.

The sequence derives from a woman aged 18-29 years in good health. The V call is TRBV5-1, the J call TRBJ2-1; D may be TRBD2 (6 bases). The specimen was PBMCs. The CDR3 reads CASSRLDNEQFF. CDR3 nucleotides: TGCGCCAGCAGCAGACTAGACAATGAGCAGTTCTTC.